Included here is one TCR beta chain sequence, with context. Arm-PCR of CDR3 regions with iRepertoire HTBI primers generated TCR beta libraries. Via MiXCR, TCRdb re-called the multiplex PCR reads, giving one row per CDR3 protein. The sample lists over 250,000 distinct CDR3 sequences; roughly 21% were seen once. This sample stems from a study of regulatory T cells in long-lasting Graves disease. This CDR3 is 15 amino acids long. CDR1 is MGHDK, CDR2 SYGVNS, per germline. Trimming pared 4 bases from V and 7 bases from J, leaving 19 bases between. Time point defined: persistent/refractory GD, antithyroid drugs over 5 years with positive TRAb. Preparation of the TCR library used RNA extracted from PBMCs.

The material sequenced was peripheral blood mononuclear cells (PBMCs), taken when the disease was refractory, from a patient treated with antithyroid drugs. This chain uses TRBV25-1 with TRBJ1-1; D is possibly TRBD1 (6 bases). The receptor comes from a female donor with Graves disease. CDR3 DNA: TGTGCCAGCAGTGTTTCGCAGGGGCCCGGGGGTGAAGCTTTCTTT. This codes for CASSVSQGPGGEAFF.